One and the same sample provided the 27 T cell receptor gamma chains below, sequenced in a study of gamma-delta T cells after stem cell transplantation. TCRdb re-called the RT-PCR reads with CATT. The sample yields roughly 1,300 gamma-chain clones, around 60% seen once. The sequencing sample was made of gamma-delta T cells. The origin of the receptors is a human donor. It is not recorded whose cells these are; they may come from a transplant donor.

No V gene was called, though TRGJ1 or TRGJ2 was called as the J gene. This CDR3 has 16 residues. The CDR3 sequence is CATWEIHSRAYYKKLF. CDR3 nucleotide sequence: TGTGCCACCTGGGAGATCCATTCGAGAGCTTATTATAAGAAACTCTTT.

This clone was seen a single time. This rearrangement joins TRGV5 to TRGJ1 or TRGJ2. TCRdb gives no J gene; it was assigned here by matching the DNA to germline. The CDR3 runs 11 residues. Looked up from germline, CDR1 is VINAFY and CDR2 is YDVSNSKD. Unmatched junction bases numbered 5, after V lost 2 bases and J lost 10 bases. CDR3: CATWDKNKKLF. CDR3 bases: TGTGCCACCTGGGACAAAAACAAGAAACTCTTT.

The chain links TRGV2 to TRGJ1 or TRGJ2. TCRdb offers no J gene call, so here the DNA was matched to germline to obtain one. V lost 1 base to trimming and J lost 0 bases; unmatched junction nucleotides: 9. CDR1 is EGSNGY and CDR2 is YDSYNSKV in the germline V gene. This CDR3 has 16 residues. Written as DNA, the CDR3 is TGTGCCACCTGGGACGGCCCTGACGCGAATTATTATAAGAAACTCTTT. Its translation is CATWDGPDANYYKKLF.

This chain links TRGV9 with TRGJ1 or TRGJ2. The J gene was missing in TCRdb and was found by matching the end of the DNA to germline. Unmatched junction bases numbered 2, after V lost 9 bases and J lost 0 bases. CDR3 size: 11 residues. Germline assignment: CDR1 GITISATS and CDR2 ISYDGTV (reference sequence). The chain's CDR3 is CALGNYYKKLF. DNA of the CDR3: TGTGCCTTGGGGAATTATTATAAGAAACTCTTT.

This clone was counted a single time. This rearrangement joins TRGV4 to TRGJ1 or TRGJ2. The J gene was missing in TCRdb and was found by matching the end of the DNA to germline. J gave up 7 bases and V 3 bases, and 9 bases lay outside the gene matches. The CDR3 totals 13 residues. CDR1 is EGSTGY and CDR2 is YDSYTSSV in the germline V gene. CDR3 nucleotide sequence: TGTGCCACCTGGGATATTAGGTGCTATAAGAAACTCTTT. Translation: CATWDIRCYKKLF.

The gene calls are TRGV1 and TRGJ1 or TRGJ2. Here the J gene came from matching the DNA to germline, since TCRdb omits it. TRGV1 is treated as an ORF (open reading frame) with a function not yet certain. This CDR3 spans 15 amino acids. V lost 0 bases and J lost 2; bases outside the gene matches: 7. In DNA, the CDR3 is TGTGCCACCTGGGACAGGCGTTCGCATTATTATAAGAAACTCTTT. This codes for CATWDRRSHYYKKLF.

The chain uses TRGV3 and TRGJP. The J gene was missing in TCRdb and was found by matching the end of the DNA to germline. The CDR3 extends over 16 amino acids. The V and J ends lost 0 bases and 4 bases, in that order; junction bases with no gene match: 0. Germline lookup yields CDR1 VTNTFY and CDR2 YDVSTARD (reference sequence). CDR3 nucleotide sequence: TGTGCCACCTGGGACAGGCAAGAGTTGGGCAAAAAAATCAAGGTATTT. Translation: CATWDRQELGKKIKVF.

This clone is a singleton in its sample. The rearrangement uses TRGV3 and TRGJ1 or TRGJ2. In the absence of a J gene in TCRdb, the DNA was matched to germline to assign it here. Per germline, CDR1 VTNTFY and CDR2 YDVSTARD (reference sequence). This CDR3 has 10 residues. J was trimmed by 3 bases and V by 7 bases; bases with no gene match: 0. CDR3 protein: CATCYYKKLF. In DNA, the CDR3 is TGTGCCACCTGTTATTATAAGAAACTCTTT.

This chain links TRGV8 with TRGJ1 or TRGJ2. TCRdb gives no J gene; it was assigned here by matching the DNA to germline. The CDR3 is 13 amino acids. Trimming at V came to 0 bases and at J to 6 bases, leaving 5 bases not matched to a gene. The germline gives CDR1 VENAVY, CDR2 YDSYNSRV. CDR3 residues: CATWDRIGYKKLF. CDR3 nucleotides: TGTGCCACCTGGGATAGGATTGGTTATAAGAAACTCTTT.

The CDR3 here is CATWDGHCYKKLF. The DNA of the CDR3 is TGTGCCACCTGGGACGGGCATTGTTATAAGAAACTCTTT. The gene calls are TRGV2 and TRGJ1 or TRGJ2. Because TCRdb records no J gene, it was assigned here through a match of the DNA to germline. The V and J ends lost 0 bases and 6 bases, in that order; junction bases with no gene match: 5. Per germline, CDR1 EGSNGY and CDR2 YDSYNSKV. The CDR3 contains 13 residues.

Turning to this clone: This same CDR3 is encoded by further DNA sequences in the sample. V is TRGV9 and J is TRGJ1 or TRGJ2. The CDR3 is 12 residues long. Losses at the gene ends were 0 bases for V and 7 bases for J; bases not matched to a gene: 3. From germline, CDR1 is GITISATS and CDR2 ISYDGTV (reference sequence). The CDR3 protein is CALWEVYYKKLF. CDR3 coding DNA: TGTGCCTTGTGGGAGGTGTACTATAAGAAACTCTTT.

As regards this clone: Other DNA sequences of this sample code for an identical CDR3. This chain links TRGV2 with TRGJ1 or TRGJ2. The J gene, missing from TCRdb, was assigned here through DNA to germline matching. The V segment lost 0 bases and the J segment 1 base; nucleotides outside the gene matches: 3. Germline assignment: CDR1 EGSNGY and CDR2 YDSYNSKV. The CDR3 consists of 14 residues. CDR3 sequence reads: CATWDGPNYYKKLF. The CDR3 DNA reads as TGTGCCACCTGGGACGGGCCAAATTATTATAAGAAACTCTTT.

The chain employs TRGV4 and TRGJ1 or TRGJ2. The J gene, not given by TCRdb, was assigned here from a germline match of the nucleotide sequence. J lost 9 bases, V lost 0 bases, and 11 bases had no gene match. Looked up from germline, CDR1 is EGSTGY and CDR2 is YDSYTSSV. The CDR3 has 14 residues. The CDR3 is CATWDGPIVGKKLF. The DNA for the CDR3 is TGTGCCACCTGGGATGGGCCGATCGTTGGTAAGAAACTCTTT.

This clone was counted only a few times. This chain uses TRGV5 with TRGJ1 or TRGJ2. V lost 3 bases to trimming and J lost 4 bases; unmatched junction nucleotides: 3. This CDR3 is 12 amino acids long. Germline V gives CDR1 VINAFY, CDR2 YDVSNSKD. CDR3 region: CATWDSYYKKLF. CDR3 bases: TGTGCCACCTGGGACTCATATTATAAGAAACTCTTT.

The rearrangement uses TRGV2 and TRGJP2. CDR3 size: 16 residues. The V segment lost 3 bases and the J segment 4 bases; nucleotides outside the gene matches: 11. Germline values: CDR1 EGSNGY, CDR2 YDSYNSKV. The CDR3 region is CATWDRRGNSDWIKTF. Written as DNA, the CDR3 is TGTGCCACCTGGGACAGGCGAGGGAATAGTGATTGGATCAAGACGTTT.

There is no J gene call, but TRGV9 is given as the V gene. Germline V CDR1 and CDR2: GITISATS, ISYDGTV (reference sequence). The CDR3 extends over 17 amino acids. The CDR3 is CALWEVQGELGKKIKLF. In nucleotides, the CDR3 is TGTGCCTTGTGGGAGGTGCAGGGAGAGTTGGGCAAAAAAATAAAGTTATTT.

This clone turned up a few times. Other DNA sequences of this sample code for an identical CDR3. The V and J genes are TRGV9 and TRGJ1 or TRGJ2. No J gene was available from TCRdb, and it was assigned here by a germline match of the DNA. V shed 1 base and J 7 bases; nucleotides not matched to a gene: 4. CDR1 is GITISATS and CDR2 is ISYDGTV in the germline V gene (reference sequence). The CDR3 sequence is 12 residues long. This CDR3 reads CALWEVEYKKLF. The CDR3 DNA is TGTGCCTTGTGGGAGGTCGAATATAAGAAACTCTTT.

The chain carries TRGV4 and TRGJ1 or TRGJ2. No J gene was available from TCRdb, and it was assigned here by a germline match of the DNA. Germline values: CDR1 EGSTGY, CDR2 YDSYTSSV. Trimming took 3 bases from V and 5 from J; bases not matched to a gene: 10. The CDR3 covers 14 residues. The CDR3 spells CATWDSPPDYKKLF. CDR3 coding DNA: TGTGCCACCTGGGATAGTCCTCCTGATTATAAGAAACTCTTT.

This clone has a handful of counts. DNA for the CDR3: TGTGCCACCTGGGACAGCCTTAATTATTATAAGAAACTCTTT. It is translated as CATWDSLNYYKKLF. The chain couples TRGV3 to TRGJ1 or TRGJ2. Matching the DNA to germline supplied the J gene, which TCRdb does not give. The germline V gene encodes CDR1 VTNTFY and CDR2 YDVSTARD (reference sequence). The CDR3 loop spans 14 amino acids. J gave up 1 base and V 1 base, and 4 bases lay outside the gene matches.

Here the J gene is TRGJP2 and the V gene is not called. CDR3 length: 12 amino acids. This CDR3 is CATWDVGWIKTF. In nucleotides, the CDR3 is TGTGCCACCTGGGACGTCGGCTGGATCAAGACGTTT.

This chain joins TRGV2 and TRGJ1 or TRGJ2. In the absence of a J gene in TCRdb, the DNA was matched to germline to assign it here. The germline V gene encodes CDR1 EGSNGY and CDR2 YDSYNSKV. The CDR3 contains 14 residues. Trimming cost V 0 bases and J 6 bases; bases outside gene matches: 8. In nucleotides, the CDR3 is TGTGCCACCTGGGACGGGCCTCAGGGTTATAAGAAACTCTTT. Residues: CATWDGPQGYKKLF.

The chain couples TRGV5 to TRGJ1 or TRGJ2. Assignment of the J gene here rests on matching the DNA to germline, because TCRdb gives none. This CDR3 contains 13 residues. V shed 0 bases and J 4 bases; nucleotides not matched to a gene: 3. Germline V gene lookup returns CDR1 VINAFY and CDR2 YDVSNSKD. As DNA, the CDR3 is TGTGCCACCTGGGACAGGACCTATTATAAGAAACTCTTT. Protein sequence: CATWDRTYYKKLF.

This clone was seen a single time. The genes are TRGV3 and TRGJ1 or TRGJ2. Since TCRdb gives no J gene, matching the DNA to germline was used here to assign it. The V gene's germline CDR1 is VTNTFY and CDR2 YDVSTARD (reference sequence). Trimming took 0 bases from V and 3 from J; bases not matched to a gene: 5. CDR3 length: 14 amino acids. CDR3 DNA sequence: TGTGCCACCTGGGACAGGCCGGTTTATTATAAGAAACTCTTT. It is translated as CATWDRPVYYKKLF.

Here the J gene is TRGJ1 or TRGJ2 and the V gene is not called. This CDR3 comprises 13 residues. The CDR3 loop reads CATWDSWGYKKLF. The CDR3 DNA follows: TGTGCCACCTGGGATAGCTGGGGTTATAAGAAACTCTTT.

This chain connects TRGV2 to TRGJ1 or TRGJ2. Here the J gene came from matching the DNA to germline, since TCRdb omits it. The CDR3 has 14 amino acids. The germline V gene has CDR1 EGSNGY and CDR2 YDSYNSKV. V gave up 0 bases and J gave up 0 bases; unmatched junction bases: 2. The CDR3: CATWDGGNYYKKLF. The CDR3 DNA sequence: TGTGCCACCTGGGACGGGGGGAATTATTATAAGAAACTCTTT.

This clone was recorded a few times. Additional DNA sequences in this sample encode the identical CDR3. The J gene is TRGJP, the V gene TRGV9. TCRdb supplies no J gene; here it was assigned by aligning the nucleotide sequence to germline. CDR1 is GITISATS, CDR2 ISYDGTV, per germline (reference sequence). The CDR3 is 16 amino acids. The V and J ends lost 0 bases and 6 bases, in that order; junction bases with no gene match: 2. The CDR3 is CALWEVRELGKKIKVF. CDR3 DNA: TGTGCCTTGTGGGAGGTGAGAGAGTTGGGCAAAAAAATCAAGGTATTT.

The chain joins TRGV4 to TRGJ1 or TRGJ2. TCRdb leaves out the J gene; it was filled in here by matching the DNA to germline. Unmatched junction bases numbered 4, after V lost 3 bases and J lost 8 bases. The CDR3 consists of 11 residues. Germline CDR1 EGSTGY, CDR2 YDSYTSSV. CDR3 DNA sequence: TGTGCCACCTGGGATCTGGATAAGAAACTCTTT. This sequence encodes CATWDLDKKLF.